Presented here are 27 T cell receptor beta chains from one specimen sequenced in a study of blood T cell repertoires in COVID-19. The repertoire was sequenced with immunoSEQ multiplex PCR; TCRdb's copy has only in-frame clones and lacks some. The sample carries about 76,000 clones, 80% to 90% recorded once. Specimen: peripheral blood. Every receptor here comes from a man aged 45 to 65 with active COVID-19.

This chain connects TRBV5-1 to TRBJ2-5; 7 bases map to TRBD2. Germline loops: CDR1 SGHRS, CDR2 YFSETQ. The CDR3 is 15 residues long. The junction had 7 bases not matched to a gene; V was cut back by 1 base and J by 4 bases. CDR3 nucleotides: TGCGCCAGCAGCTTGACCGGACTAGGCGGAGAGACCCAGTACTTC. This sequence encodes CASSLTGLGGETQYF.

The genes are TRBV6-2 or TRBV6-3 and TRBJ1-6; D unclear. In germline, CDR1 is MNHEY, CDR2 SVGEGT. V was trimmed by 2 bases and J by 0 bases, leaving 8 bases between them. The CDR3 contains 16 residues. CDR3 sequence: CASSYGESSYNSPLHF. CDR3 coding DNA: TGTGCCAGCAGTTACGGGGAGAGCTCCTATAATTCACCCCTCCACTTT.

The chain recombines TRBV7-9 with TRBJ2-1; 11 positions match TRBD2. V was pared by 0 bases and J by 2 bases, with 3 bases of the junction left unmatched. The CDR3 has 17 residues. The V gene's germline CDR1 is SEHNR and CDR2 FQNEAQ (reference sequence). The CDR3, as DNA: TGTGCCAGCAGCTTAGCTTCTAGCGGGGGGCCCTACAATGAGCAGTTCTTC. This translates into CASSLASSGGPYNEQFF.

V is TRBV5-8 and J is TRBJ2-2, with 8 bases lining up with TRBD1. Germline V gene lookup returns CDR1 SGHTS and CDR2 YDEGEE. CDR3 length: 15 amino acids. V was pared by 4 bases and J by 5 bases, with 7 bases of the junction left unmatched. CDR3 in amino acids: CASSMTGAGTGELFF. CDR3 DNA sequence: TGTGCCAGCAGCATGACAGGGGCGGGAACCGGGGAGCTGTTTTTT. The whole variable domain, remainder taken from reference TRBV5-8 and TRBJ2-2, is EAGVTQSPTHLIKTRGQQATLRCSPISGHTSVYWYQQALGLGLQFLLWYDEGEERNRGNFPPRFSGRQFPNYSSELNVNALELEDSALYLCASSMTGAGTGELFFGEGSRLTVL.

The CDR3 here is CASSQSLNYGYTF. The CDR3 nucleotides are TGTGCCAGCAGCCAGTCCCTGAACTATGGCTACACCTTC. The rearrangement links TRBV5-4 to TRBJ1-2; no clear D. Trimming left V 4 bases short and J 2 bases short, with 9 bases between. Germline values: CDR1 SGHNT, CDR2 YYREEE (reference sequence). The CDR3 sequence is 13 residues long.

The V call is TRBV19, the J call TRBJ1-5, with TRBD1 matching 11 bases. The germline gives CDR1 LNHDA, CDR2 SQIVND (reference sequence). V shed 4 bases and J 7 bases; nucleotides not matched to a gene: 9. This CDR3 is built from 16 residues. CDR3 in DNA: TGTGCCAGTAGTAGGGGGGACAGGGGGATTATGCAGCCCCAGCATTTT. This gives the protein CASSRGDRGIMQPQHF. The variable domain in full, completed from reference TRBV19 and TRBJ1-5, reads DGGITQSPKYLFRKEGQNVTLSCEQNLNHDAMYWYRQDPGQGLRLIYYSQIVNDFQKGDIAEGYSVSREKKESFPLTVTSAQKNPTAFYLCASSRGDRGIMQPQHFGDGTRLSIL.

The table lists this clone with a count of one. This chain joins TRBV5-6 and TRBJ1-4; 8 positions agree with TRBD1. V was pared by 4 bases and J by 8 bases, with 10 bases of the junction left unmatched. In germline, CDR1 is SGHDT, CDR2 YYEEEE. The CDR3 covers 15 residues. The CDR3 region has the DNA TGTGCCAGCAGCGCCGCAGGGGGCGGACGCGAAAAACTGTTTTTT. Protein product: CASSAAGGGREKLFF.

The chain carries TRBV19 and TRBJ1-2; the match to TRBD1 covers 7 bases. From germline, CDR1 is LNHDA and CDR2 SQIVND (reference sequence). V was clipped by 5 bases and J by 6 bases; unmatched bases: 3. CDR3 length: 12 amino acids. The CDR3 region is CASSPGTDGYTF. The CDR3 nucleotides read TGTGCCAGTAGTCCTGGGACAGATGGCTACACCTTC.

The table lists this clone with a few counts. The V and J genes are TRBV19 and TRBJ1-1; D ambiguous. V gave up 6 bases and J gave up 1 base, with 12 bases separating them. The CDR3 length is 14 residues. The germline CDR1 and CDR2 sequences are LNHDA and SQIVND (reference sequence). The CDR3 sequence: CASRVGGKNTEAFF. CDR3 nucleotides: TGTGCCAGTAGAGTCGGAGGGAAGAACACTGAAGCTTTCTTT.

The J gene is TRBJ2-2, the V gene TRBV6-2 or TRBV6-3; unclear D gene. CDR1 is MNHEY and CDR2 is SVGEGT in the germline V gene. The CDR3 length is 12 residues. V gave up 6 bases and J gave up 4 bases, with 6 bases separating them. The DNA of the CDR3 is TGTGCCAGCAGCCTCGGCACCGGGGAGCTGTTTTTT. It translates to CASSLGTGELFF.

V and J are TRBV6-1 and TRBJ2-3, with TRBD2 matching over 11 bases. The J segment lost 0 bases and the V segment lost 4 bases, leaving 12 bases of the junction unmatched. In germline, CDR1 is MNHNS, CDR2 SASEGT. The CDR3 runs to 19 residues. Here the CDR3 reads CASSASWTSGRASTDTQYF. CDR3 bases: TGTGCCAGCAGTGCTTCTTGGACTAGCGGGCGCGCTAGCACAGATACGCAGTATTTT.

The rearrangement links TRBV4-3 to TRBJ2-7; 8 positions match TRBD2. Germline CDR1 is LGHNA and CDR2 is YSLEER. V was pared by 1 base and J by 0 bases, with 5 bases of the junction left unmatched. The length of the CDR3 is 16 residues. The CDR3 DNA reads TGCGCCAGCAGCCAAGGTTTAGCGGGGAGCTCCTACGAGCAGTACTTC. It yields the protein CASSQGLAGSSYEQYF.

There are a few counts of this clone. CDR3 sequence reads: CASSGASYNEQFF. The CDR3 coding sequence is TGTGCCAGTTCAGGGGCCTCCTACAATGAGCAGTTCTTC. This chain connects TRBV19 to TRBJ2-1; perhaps TRBD1 as D (6 bases). The germline CDR1 and CDR2 sequences are LNHDA and SQIVND (reference sequence). The CDR3 is 13 residues long. V lost 8 bases and J 0 bases, leaving 8 bases between the germline ends.

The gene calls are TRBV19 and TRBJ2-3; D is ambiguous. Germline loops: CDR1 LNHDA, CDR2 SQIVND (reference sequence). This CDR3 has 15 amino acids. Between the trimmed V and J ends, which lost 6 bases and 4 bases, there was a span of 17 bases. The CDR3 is CASSHARSYSDTQYF. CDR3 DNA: TGTGCCAGTAGCCACGCTAGGTCTTACTCAGATACGCAGTATTTT.

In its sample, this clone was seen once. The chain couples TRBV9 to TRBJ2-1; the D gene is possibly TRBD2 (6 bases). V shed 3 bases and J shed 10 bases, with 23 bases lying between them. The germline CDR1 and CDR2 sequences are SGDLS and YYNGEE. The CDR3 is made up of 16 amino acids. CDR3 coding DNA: TGTGCCAGCAGCGCCCAAGATGTGGGACTTAAAAGGGAGCAGTTCTTC. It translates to CASSAQDVGLKREQFF.

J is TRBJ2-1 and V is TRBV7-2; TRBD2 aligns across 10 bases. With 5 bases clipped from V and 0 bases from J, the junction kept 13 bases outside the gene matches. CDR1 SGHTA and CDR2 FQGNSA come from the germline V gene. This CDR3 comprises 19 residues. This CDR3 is CASSQRFLAGVPSYNEQFF. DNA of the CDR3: TGTGCCAGCAGCCAAAGATTTCTAGCGGGAGTCCCCTCCTACAATGAGCAGTTCTTC.

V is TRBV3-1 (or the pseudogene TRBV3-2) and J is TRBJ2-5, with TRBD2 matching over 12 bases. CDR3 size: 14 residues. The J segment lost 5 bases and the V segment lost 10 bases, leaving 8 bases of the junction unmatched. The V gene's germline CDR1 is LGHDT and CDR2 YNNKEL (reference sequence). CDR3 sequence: CAIGGTSGSETQYF. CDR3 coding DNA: TGTGCCATCGGGGGGACTAGCGGGTCGGAGACCCAGTACTTC.

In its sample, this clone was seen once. CDR3 sequence (DNA): TGTGCCAGCAGCTTCGACAGGGGTGAGGGCTATGGCTACACCTTC. Translated, it gives CASSFDRGEGYGYTF. V is TRBV5-4 and J is TRBJ1-2; 8 bases fit TRBD1. CDR1 is SGHNT, CDR2 YYREEE, per germline (reference sequence). The CDR3 has 15 amino acids. Trimming removed 2 bases from V and 4 bases from J; junction bases left unmatched: 7.

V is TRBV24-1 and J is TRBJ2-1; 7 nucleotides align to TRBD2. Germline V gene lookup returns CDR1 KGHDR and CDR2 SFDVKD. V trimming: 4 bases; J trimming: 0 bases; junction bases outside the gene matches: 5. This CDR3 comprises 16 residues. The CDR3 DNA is TGTGCCACCAGTGACTCTGGCGGGAGCTCCTACAATGAGCAGTTCTTC. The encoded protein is CATSDSGGSSYNEQFF.

CDR3 nucleotide sequence: TGCGCCAGCAGCTACTCCGGCGGGGGAGGTGAAAAACTGTTTTTT. Translating it yields CASSYSGGGGEKLFF. The chain combines TRBV5-1 with TRBJ1-4; D may be TRBD1 (5 bases). This CDR3 has 15 amino acids. Germline CDR1 and CDR2: SGHRS and YFSETQ. Between the trimmed V and J ends, which lost 3 bases and 7 bases, there was a span of 16 bases.

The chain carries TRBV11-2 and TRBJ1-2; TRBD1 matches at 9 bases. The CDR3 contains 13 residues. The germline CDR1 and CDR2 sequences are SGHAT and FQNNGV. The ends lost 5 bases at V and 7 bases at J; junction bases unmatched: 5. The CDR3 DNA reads TGTGCCAGCAGCCCAGGGACAGGGAGTGGCTACACCTTC. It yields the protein CASSPGTGSGYTF.

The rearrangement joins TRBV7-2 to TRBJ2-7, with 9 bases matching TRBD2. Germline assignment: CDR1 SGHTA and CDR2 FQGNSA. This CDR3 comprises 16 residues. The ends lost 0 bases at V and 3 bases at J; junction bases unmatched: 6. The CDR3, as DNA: TGTGCCAGCAGCTTAGCATCGCTAGCGGGGAACTACGAGCAGTACTTC. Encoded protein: CASSLASLAGNYEQYF.

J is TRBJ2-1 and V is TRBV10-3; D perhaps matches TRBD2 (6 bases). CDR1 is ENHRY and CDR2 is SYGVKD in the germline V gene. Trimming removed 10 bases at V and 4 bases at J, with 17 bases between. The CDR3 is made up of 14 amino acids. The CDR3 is CATYRGGVYNEQFF. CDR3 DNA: TGTGCCACCTACCGCGGAGGGGTATACAATGAGCAGTTCTTC.

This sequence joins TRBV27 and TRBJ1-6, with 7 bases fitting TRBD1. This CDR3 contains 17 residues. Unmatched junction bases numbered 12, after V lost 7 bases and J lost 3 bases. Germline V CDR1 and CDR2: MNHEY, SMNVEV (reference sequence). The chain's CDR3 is CASTRKKGQIYNSPLHF. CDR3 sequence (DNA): TGTGCCAGCACCAGAAAAAAGGGACAGATCTATAATTCACCCCTCCACTTT.

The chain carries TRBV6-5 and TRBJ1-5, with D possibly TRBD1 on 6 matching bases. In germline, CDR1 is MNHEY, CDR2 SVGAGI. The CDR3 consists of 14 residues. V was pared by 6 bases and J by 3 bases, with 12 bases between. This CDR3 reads CASSRGQYNQPQHF. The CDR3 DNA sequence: TGTGCCAGCAGCCGAGGACAGTACAATCAGCCCCAGCATTTT.

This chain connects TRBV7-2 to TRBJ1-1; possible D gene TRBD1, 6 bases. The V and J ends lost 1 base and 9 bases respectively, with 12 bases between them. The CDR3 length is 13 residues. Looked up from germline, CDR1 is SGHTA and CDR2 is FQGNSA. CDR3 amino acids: CASSLGGGIQAFF. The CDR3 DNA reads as TGTGCCAGCAGCTTAGGGGGGGGCATTCAAGCTTTCTTT.

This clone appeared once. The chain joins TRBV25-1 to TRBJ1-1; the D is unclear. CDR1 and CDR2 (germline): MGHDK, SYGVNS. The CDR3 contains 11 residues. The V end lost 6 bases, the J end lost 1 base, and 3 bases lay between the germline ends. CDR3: CASRRNTEAFF. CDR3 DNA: TGTGCCAGCAGGAGGAACACTGAAGCTTTCTTT. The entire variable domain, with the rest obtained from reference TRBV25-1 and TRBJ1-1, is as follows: EADIYQTPRYLVIGTGKKITLECSQTMGHDKMYWYQQDPGMELHLIHYSYGVNSTEKGDLSSESTVSRIRTEHFPLTLESARPSHTSQYLCASRRNTEAFFGQGTRLTVV.